This T cell receptor (beta chain) was sequenced for a study of long-term antiretroviral therapy in people with HIV. Study-wide points: Repertoire composition at all time points was dominated by clones that had expanded before ART.

Every HIV-positive participant received treatment in the United States. Note on this clone: What it recognizes is unknown.

Researchers ran immunoSEQ v3.0 at survey level. The method was immunoSEQ multiplex PCR; TCRdb's version includes in-frame clones alone and lacks a portion of them. The sample gives under 20,000 clones, around nine tenths of which show up once; approximately 10% is in the top ten. This specimen was unsorted PBMCs, taken 0.5 years after starting antiretroviral therapy. The clonotype was recovered from a middle-aged man with HIV.

The CDR3 loop is CASSAGENTEAFF. The CDR3 nucleotides read TGTGCCAGCAGCGCCGGAGAGAACACTGAAGCTTTCTTT. The chain has TRBV9 and TRBJ1-1; D gene unclear. The CDR3 sequence is 13 residues long. Germline V CDR1 and CDR2: SGDLS, YYNGEE. Trimming removed 3 bases at V and 1 base at J, with 7 bases between. The complete variable domain, with remaining parts taken from reference TRBV9 and TRBJ1-1, reads DSGVTQTPKHLITATGQRVTLRCSPRSGDLSVYWYQQSLDQGLQFLIQYYNGEERAKGNILERFSAQQFPDLHSELNLSSLELGDSALYFCASSAGENTEAFFGQGTRLTVV.